This TCR beta chain was found in a study of blood T cells in healthy people across ages. Whole-study context: Per every two T cells, about one barcoded beta molecule was captured by template switching.

Staff drew around 10 milliliters of peripheral blood from each donor. Whole-study findings and limits: Older individuals had lower TCR beta diversity per million T cells (the decline was roughly linear).

On this clonotype itself: Its antigen is undetermined.

Trimming shortened V by 3 bases and J by 5 bases, and 11 bases separated the two germline ends. CDR3 length: 14 residues. Germline assignment: CDR1 LGHNA and CDR2 YSLEER. A J-beta primer mix and a sample-barcoded 5' primer were used in a second PCR of roughly 6 to 12 cycles. The template-switch adaptor, which had 12 random nucleotides, put a tag on each cDNA molecule. Using its own MiXCR run on the 5' RACE reads, TCRdb lists one record per CDR3 protein. The table includes fewer than 700,000 distinct CDR3 sequences, over 40% detected once. J is TRBJ2-1 and V is TRBV4-3; D uncertain. The source of this sequence is a man aged 80 or over in good health. The source material was blood. CDR3: CASSQEISHNEQFF. The CDR3 region has the DNA TGCGCCAGCAGCCAGGAAATATCACACAATGAGCAGTTCTTC.